In this sample, the clone carrying this TCR beta chain turned up many times. Clones were sequenced by immunoSEQ multiplex PCR, and TCRdb holds only the in-frame ones, with some missing. The sample records 200,000 to 250,000 clones, 80% to 90% being singletons. The data were obtained in a study of blood T cell repertoires in COVID-19. About the study: T cells, B-cell-depleted T cells, or PBMCs provided the cDNA or gDNA that served as material.

Germline V gene lookup returns CDR1 SEHNR and CDR2 FQNEAQ (reference sequence). V was clipped by 5 bases and J by 8 bases, with 9 bases between them. The CDR3 sequence is 11 residues long. Residents of about 25 US areas, aged roughly 18 to 90 years, made up the participants. Participant-given clinical history determined each cohort assignment. The material sequenced was PBMCs or T cells enriched from blood (not recorded which). The V and J genes are TRBV7-9 and TRBJ1-1; D remains ambiguous. This TCR was sampled from a man younger than 30 with acute COVID-19. The CDR3 reads CASSLDLEAFF. Here the CDR3 DNA reads TGTGCCAGCAGCCTGGACTTGGAAGCTTTCTTT.